This T cell receptor (beta chain) was retrieved from a study of control samples from healthy donors and cancer patients. This CDR3 is built from 12 residues. In germline, CDR1 is LNHDA, CDR2 SQIVND (reference sequence). V shed 6 bases and J shed 5 bases, with 10 bases lying between them. Some clones are missing from TCRdb's copy, which holds only in-frame ones; the method was immunoSEQ multiplex PCR. The table records around 75,000 clones, 85% to 95% of them present only once. The chain joins TRBV19 to TRBJ1-1; TRBD1 might be the D (5 bases). This receptor was obtained from a woman aged 60-75 years in good health. Sequencing was performed on blood. In DNA, the CDR3 is TGTGCCAGTAGACAAGGGGTTACTGAAGCTTTCTTT. It is translated as CASRQGVTEAFF.